Following are 19 T cell receptor beta chains from one sample sequenced in a study of blood T cell repertoires in COVID-19. TCRdb's table, derived via immunoSEQ multiplex PCR, lists solely in-frame clones and lacks some. In the table there are about 9,000 clones, approximately 86% of which are singletons. Source material: peripheral blood. The receptors here all came from a human donor in a cohort sampled during active COVID-19.

V and J are TRBV24-1 and TRBJ2-1; a weak D match, TRBD1 (6 bases). Trimming shortened V by 5 bases and J by 5 bases, and 15 bases separated the two germline ends. The CDR3 length is 15 residues. The germline V gene has CDR1 KGHDR and CDR2 SFDVKD. The chain's CDR3 is CATSVPLGDNNEQFF. In DNA form, the CDR3 reads TGTGCCACCAGTGTTCCTCTCGGGGACAACAATGAGCAGTTCTTC.

The rearrangement joins TRBV19 to TRBJ2-2; 8 nucleotides line up with TRBD1. The CDR3 sequence is 15 residues long. In germline, CDR1 is LNHDA, CDR2 SQIVND (reference sequence). Germline trimming cut 7 bases from V and 7 bases from J; bases unmatched to any gene: 11. The CDR3 loop is CASKNGQGQNGELFF. The CDR3 coding sequence is TGTGCCAGTAAAAATGGACAGGGCCAGAACGGGGAGCTGTTTTTT.

The rearrangement uses TRBV11-3 and TRBJ2-7; tentative D call: TRBD2 (6 bases). The CDR3 runs to 13 residues. V was pared by 3 bases and J by 7 bases, with 13 bases between. Germline values: CDR1 SGHNT, CDR2 YENEEA. This chain's CDR3 is CASSFSGGREQYF. The CDR3 bases are TGTGCCAGCAGCTTCTCGGGTGGGAGGGAGCAGTACTTC.

The V call is TRBV6-2 or TRBV6-3, the J call TRBJ2-5; no firm D call. CDR3 size: 14 residues. Trimming cost V 6 bases and J 0 bases, with 11 bases left between them. CDR1 MNHEY and CDR2 SVGEGT come from the germline V gene. DNA for the CDR3: TGTGCCAGCAGCCTAAACCGGGACCAAGAGACCCAGTACTTC. It translates to CASSLNRDQETQYF.

The CDR3 DNA reads TGTGCCAGCAGCCAGACTACCCCCAATGAGCAGTTCTTC. Protein sequence: CASSQTTPNEQFF. The chain combines TRBV6-4 with TRBJ2-1, with D maybe TRBD2 (5 bases). Germline V lookup: CDR1 MRHNA, CDR2 SNTAGT. The CDR3 length is 13 residues. Deletions cut 6 bases from V and 6 bases from J, with 12 bases between.

The chain carries TRBV19 and TRBJ2-2; 8 positions match TRBD1. CDR3 size: 14 residues. The V and J ends lost 3 bases and 7 bases, in that order; junction bases with no gene match: 4. Germline V gives CDR1 LNHDA, CDR2 SQIVND (reference sequence). CDR3 DNA: TGTGCCAGTAGTATTTCAGGGGGCTACGGGGAGCTGTTTTTT. This codes for CASSISGGYGELFF.

J is TRBJ2-3 and V is TRBV19; D uncertain. The CDR3 contains 14 residues. Trimming removed 4 bases from V and 4 bases from J, with 12 bases in between. Germline V gene sequence: CDR1 LNHDA, CDR2 SQIVND (reference sequence). The CDR3 nucleotides read TGTGCCAGTAGTACCCACATTCTCCCAGATACGCAGTATTTT. Translating it yields CASSTHILPDTQYF.

This clone was observed a handful of times. This sequence joins TRBV19 and TRBJ1-5; 8 bases match TRBD1. The length of the CDR3 is 14 residues. Trimming took 3 bases from V and 6 from J; bases not matched to a gene: 4. Germline V CDR1 and CDR2: LNHDA, SQIVND (reference sequence). The CDR3 sequence is CASSMQGASQPQHF. DNA for the CDR3: TGTGCCAGTAGTATGCAGGGGGCTAGTCAGCCCCAGCATTTT.

The rearrangement joins TRBV28 to TRBJ2-1; 8 bases map to TRBD2. V trimming: 6 bases; J trimming: 3 bases; junction bases outside the gene matches: 4. The germline gives CDR1 MDHEN, CDR2 SYDVKM. The CDR3 totals 14 residues. CDR3 in amino acids: CASRLLAVYNEQFF. CDR3 sequence (DNA): TGTGCCAGCAGACTACTAGCGGTCTACAATGAGCAGTTCTTC. Drawing the rest from reference TRBV28 and TRBJ2-1, the complete variable domain is DVKVTQSSRYLVKRTGEKVFLECVQDMDHENMFWYRQDPGLGLRLIYFSYDVKMKEKGDIPEGYSVSREKKERFSLILESASTNQTSMYLCASRLLAVYNEQFFGPGTRLTVL.

This CDR3 reads CASSAQGGTNQPQHF. The CDR3 nucleotides are TGTGCCAGTAGTGCCCAGGGGGGCACCAATCAGCCCCAGCATTTT. The J gene is TRBJ1-5, the V gene TRBV19; 7 bases are shared with TRBD1. The CDR3 extends over 15 amino acids. Germline CDR1 and CDR2: LNHDA and SQIVND (reference sequence). Losses at the gene ends were 5 bases for V and 3 bases for J; bases not matched to a gene: 7. The variable domain in full, with the rest retrieved from reference TRBV19 and TRBJ1-5, is DGGITQSPKYLFRKEGQNVTLSCEQNLNHDAMYWYRQDPGQGLRLIYYSQIVNDFQKGDIAEGYSVSREKKESFPLTVTSAQKNPTAFYLCASSAQGGTNQPQHFGDGTRLSIL.

The chain couples TRBV7-9 to TRBJ2-3; no firm D call. V gave up 5 bases and J gave up 6 bases, with 6 bases separating them. CDR3 length equals 11 residues. The germline CDR1 and CDR2 sequences are SEHNR and FQNEAQ (reference sequence). As DNA, the CDR3 is TGTGCCAGCAGCCATGTGGATACGCAGTATTTT. It translates to CASSHVDTQYF.

This clone was counted a few times. The rearrangement joins TRBV28 to TRBJ2-7; D is possibly TRBD1 (5 bases). Germline V lookup: CDR1 MDHEN, CDR2 SYDVKM. There are 14 residues in the CDR3. Trimming stripped 4 bases from V and 6 bases from J, with 16 bases between. CDR3 DNA sequence: TGTGCCAGCAGTTCAAGGGCAGGGTGGGCCGAGCAGTACTTC. Its protein product is CASSSRAGWAEQYF.

The chain carries TRBV9 and TRBJ2-7; a weak D match, TRBD2 (6 bases). Germline V lookup: CDR1 SGDLS, CDR2 YYNGEE. The CDR3 is 15 amino acids. Trimming removed 1 base from V and 1 base from J, with 12 bases in between. CDR3 amino acids: CASSVYGLPSYEQYF. In DNA form, the CDR3 reads TGTGCCAGCAGCGTATACGGACTACCTTCCTACGAGCAGTACTTC.

This rearrangement joins TRBV21-1 to TRBJ2-7; the table's D gene call, TRBD2, was not cross checked with the DNA. TRBV21-1 is a documented pseudogene. CDR3 size: 23 residues. CDR3 region: CASSKGDRGRLAGGLGTGYEQYF. The CDR3 coding sequence is TGTGCCAGCAGCAAGGGGGACAGGGGGCGTCTAGCGGGAGGTTTGGGGACTGGCTACGAGCAGTACTTC.

J is TRBJ1-5 and V is TRBV28; 7 nucleotides line up with TRBD1. The germline CDR1 and CDR2 sequences are MDHEN and SYDVKM. V trimming: 6 bases; J trimming: 2 bases; junction bases outside the gene matches: 4. CDR3 length equals 14 residues. The DNA for the CDR3 is TGTGCCAGCAGGACAGGGATCGGCAATCAGCCCCAGCATTTT. This gives the protein CASRTGIGNQPQHF. The full variable domain, in which reference TRBV28 and TRBJ1-5 provide the parts outside the CDR3, is DVKVTQSSRYLVKRTGEKVFLECVQDMDHENMFWYRQDPGLGLRLIYFSYDVKMKEKGDIPEGYSVSREKKERFSLILESASTNQTSMYLCASRTGIGNQPQHFGDGTRLSIL.

J is TRBJ2-7 and V is TRBV7-8; a possible D gene is TRBD1 (5 bases). This CDR3 has 14 amino acids. Germline V gene sequence: CDR1 SGHVS, CDR2 FQNEAQ. V was cut by 1 base and J by 1 base, with 8 bases left in between. The CDR3 reads CASSLVPGSYEQYF. The CDR3 DNA follows: TGTGCCAGCAGCTTAGTCCCAGGGTCCTACGAGCAGTACTTC.

This sequence joins TRBV7-9 and TRBJ1-5; 10 bases are a match to TRBD1. The CDR3 runs to 17 residues. The V gene end was trimmed by 4 bases and the J gene end by 4 bases; junction bases not matched to a gene: 10. CDR1 SEHNR and CDR2 FQNEAQ come from the germline V gene (reference sequence). The CDR3 loop reads CASSSDLDRGPNQPQHF. Written as DNA, the CDR3 is TGTGCCAGCAGCTCAGATTTAGACAGGGGGCCTAATCAGCCCCAGCATTTT.

The chain joins TRBV7-2 to TRBJ2-2; 7 positions match TRBD1. CDR3 size: 15 residues. Germline V gives CDR1 SGHTA, CDR2 FQGNSA. Losses at the gene ends were 5 bases for V and 1 base for J; bases not matched to a gene: 4. The CDR3 spells CASSLRGMNTGELFF. Written as DNA, the CDR3 is TGTGCCAGCAGCCTCAGGGGGATGAACACCGGGGAGCTGTTTTTT.

This chain connects TRBV5-1 to TRBJ2-7; TRBD1 matches at 12 bases. CDR3 length: 15 residues. Germline V gene lookup returns CDR1 SGHRS and CDR2 YFSETQ. Trimming cost V 4 bases and J 6 bases; bases outside gene matches: 8. CDR3 sequence: CASSATGQGALEQYF. In nucleotides, the CDR3 is TGCGCCAGCAGCGCCACGGGACAGGGGGCCCTCGAGCAGTACTTC. The full variable domain, its missing parts supplied by reference TRBV5-1 and TRBJ2-7, is KAGVTQTPRYLIKTRGQQVTLSCSPISGHRSVSWYQQTPGQGLQFLFEYFSETQRNKGNFPGRFSGRQFSNSRSEMNVSTLELGDSALYLCASSATGQGALEQYFGPGTRLTVT.